The 20 T cell receptor beta chains reported below all come from one sample, sequenced in a study of shared clonotypes between healthy human individuals. The repertoire was sequenced with immunoSEQ multiplex PCR; TCRdb's copy has only in-frame clones and lacks some. The sample holds a few hundred thousand clones; around 87% are singletons and the top ten take under 20%. Sequencing used memory CD8+ T cells sorted from blood. Specified subset: CD45RO+ cells pooled with CCR7-negative TemRA cells. The receptor set was obtained from a man aged 18 to 29 in good health.

This rearrangement joins TRBV30 to TRBJ2-3; D call uncertain. This CDR3 has 10 residues. The ends were cut back, 8 bases at V and 4 bases at J, with 7 bases in the middle. Germline-derived CDR1 and CDR2 are GTSNPN and SVGIG (reference sequence). The CDR3 sequence: CAVDPDTQYF. CDR3 sequence (DNA): TGTGCCGTGGACCCAGATACGCAGTATTTT.

The J gene is TRBJ2-3, the V gene TRBV10-3, with D tentatively TRBD1 (5 bases). CDR3 size: 16 residues. Germline CDR1 and CDR2: ENHRY and SYGVKD. Trimming took 2 bases from V and 1 from J, leaving 13 bases between them. The CDR3 protein is CAISEAGLGGTDTQYF. The DNA of the CDR3 is TGTGCCATCAGTGAGGCAGGGCTTGGTGGCACAGATACGCAGTATTTT.

This clone was detected a few times. The CDR3 is CASSLQGMNTGELFF. Written as DNA, the CDR3 is TGTGCCAGCAGCTTGCAGGGGATGAACACCGGGGAGCTGTTTTTT. The gene calls are TRBV5-4 and TRBJ2-2; possibly TRBD1 for D (6 bases). Trimming left V 1 base short and J 1 base short, with 8 bases between. The CDR3 is made up of 15 amino acids. The germline gives CDR1 SGHNT, CDR2 YYREEE (reference sequence).

The chain is built from TRBV15 and TRBJ2-5; D ambiguous. CDR3 length: 13 residues. Trimming pared 0 bases from V and 5 bases from J, leaving 7 bases between. Germline V lookup: CDR1 LNHNV, CDR2 YYDKDF (reference sequence). The CDR3 loop is CATSRESVETQYF. CDR3 bases: TGTGCCACCAGCAGAGAGTCTGTGGAGACCCAGTACTTC.

CDR3 sequence reads: CASSPSGGINQPQHF. The CDR3 DNA reads TGTGCCAGCAGCCCGTCCGGAGGGATCAATCAGCCCCAGCATTTT. The rearrangement uses TRBV27 and TRBJ1-5; no clear D. Trimming took off 6 bases at V and 3 bases at J, with 15 bases between the two ends. The CDR3 has 15 residues. Germline loops: CDR1 MNHEY, CDR2 SMNVEV (reference sequence).

The sample holds one count of this clone. V is TRBV5-1 and J is TRBJ2-3, with no clear D. The CDR3 totals 17 residues. CDR1 SGHRS and CDR2 YFSETQ come from the germline V gene. Between the trimmed V and J ends, which lost 0 bases and 0 bases, there was a span of 14 bases. The CDR3 region is CASSLVFSGASTDTQYF. For the CDR3, the DNA is TGCGCCAGCAGCTTGGTCTTCAGTGGAGCTAGCACAGATACGCAGTATTTT.

The rearrangement uses TRBV5-6 and TRBJ2-7; D possibly corresponds to TRBD1 (6 bases). Germline V gene data show CDR1 as SGHDT and CDR2 as YYEEEE. Trimming stripped 4 bases from V and 0 bases from J, with 11 bases between. This CDR3 is 14 amino acids long. The chain's CDR3 is CASSRTENSYEQYF. The CDR3 bases are TGTGCCAGCAGCCGGACAGAAAACTCCTACGAGCAGTACTTC.

The J gene is TRBJ2-1, the V gene TRBV11-3; D unclear. The CDR3 runs 16 residues. Germline V lookup: CDR1 SGHNT, CDR2 YENEEA. Trimming removed 3 bases at V and 1 base at J, with 13 bases between. The CDR3 sequence is CASSFLPSASYNEQFF. The CDR3 nucleotides are TGTGCCAGCAGCTTTTTGCCCTCGGCGTCCTACAATGAGCAGTTCTTC.

The chain employs TRBV27 and TRBJ2-5, with D possibly being TRBD1 (6 bases). The V gene's germline CDR1 is MNHEY and CDR2 SMNVEV (reference sequence). Deletions cut 0 bases from V and 4 bases from J, with 21 bases between. The CDR3 extends over 18 amino acids. The chain's CDR3 is CASSLSAPWTVIGETQYF. The CDR3 coding sequence is TGTGCCAGCAGTTTATCGGCGCCGTGGACAGTTATCGGAGAGACCCAGTACTTC.

This clone appeared a few times. The rearrangement uses TRBV9 and TRBJ1-1; D gene unclear. The CDR3 has 13 residues. Trimming pared 7 bases from V and 3 bases from J, leaving 13 bases between. Germline CDR1 reads SGDLS; CDR2 reads YYNGEE. CDR3 sequence: CASSTGGYTEAFF. DNA for the CDR3: TGTGCCAGCTCGACGGGCGGATACACTGAAGCTTTCTTT.

This clone was detected many times. V gene TRBV4-3 combines with J gene TRBJ2-1; TRBD1 might be the D (5 bases). Trimming removed 0 bases at V and 8 bases at J, with 11 bases between. Looked up from germline, CDR1 is LGHNA and CDR2 is YSLEER. This CDR3 is built from 14 residues. DNA of the CDR3: TGCGCCAGCAGCCAAGACACAGGTCATCATGAGCAGTTCTTC. This sequence encodes CASSQDTGHHEQFF.

The gene calls are TRBV27 and TRBJ1-3, with D uncertain. Germline V gene sequence: CDR1 MNHEY, CDR2 SMNVEV (reference sequence). The CDR3 is 15 amino acids. V lost 0 bases to trimming and J lost 0 bases, with 6 bases between them. In nucleotides, the CDR3 is TGTGCCAGCAGTTTATCAGGCTACTCTGGAAACACCATATATTTT. Encoded protein: CASSLSGYSGNTIYF.

The chain combines TRBV6-5 with TRBJ1-1; D not certain. The ends were cut back, 0 bases at V and 1 base at J, with 9 bases in the middle. Germline V gene lookup returns CDR1 MNHEY and CDR2 SVGAGI. The CDR3 sequence is 15 residues long. DNA of the CDR3: TGTGCCAGCAGTTACTCTCAGGAGGCGAACACTGAAGCTTTCTTT. This codes for CASSYSQEANTEAFF.

This sequence joins TRBV11-1 and TRBJ2-7; weak D call: TRBD1 (5 bases). The CDR3 covers 14 residues. With 7 bases removed from V and 5 bases from J, the gap between germline ends came to 18 bases. Germline values: CDR1 SGHAT, CDR2 FQDESV (reference sequence). CDR3 DNA sequence: TGTGCCAGCACCCACAGGAACAGGATGGACGAGCAGTACTTC. It yields the protein CASTHRNRMDEQYF.

The CDR3 region has the DNA TGTGCCAGCAGCCGATTCGATCCCACAGATACGCAGTATTTT. Residues: CASSRFDPTDTQYF. J is TRBJ2-3 and V is TRBV5-6; D unresolved. The CDR3 sequence is 14 residues long. CDR1 is SGHDT, CDR2 YYEEEE, per germline. Trimming cost V 4 bases and J 2 bases, with 11 bases left between them.

This clone was counted only a few times. The CDR3 region is CASSESLAGGETQYF. For the CDR3, the DNA is TGTGCCAGCAGCGAGTCCCTAGCGGGCGGAGAGACCCAGTACTTC. This sequence joins TRBV9 and TRBJ2-5, with 8 positions matching TRBD2. The V gene end was trimmed by 3 bases and the J gene end by 4 bases; junction bases not matched to a gene: 8. CDR3 size: 15 residues. Germline V gene sequence: CDR1 SGDLS, CDR2 YYNGEE.

This chain uses TRBV10-3 with TRBJ2-2; D possibly matches TRBD1 or TRBD2 (5 bases each). From germline, CDR1 is ENHRY and CDR2 SYGVKD. V lost 7 bases to trimming and J lost 1 base, with 13 bases between them. This CDR3 comprises 15 residues. The CDR3, as DNA: TGTGCCATCAATCGAGGGGCAGGGAACACCGGGGAGCTGTTTTTT. Translated, it gives CAINRGAGNTGELFF.

The chain joins TRBV11-2 to TRBJ1-6; D unclear. Deletions cut 1 base from V and 9 bases from J, with 7 bases between. The germline V gene has CDR1 SGHAT and CDR2 FQNNGV. CDR3 length: 13 amino acids. CDR3 DNA sequence: TGTGCCAGCAGCTTAGTCGCAGGTTCACCCCTCCACTTT. It yields the protein CASSLVAGSPLHF.

CDR3 residues: CASSLRSAGDTEAFF. CDR3 nucleotide sequence: TGCGCCAGCAGCTTGAGGTCAGCCGGGGACACTGAAGCTTTCTTT. The chain employs TRBV5-1 and TRBJ1-1; D is undetermined. CDR3 length equals 15 residues. Trimming cost V 1 base and J 3 bases, with 13 bases left between them. CDR1 is SGHRS, CDR2 YFSETQ, per germline. Looking up the rest from reference TRBV5-1 and TRBJ1-1 gives the full variable domain: KAGVTQTPRYLIKTRGQQVTLSCSPISGHRSVSWYQQTPGQGLQFLFEYFSETQRNKGNFPGRFSGRQFSNSRSEMNVSTLELGDSALYLCASSLRSAGDTEAFFGQGTRLTVV.

The chain links TRBV5-6 to TRBJ2-7, with TRBD2 as a possible D gene (7 bases). Trimming cost V 4 bases and J 5 bases, with 19 bases left between them. Germline lookup yields CDR1 SGHDT and CDR2 YYEEEE. CDR3 length equals 15 residues. DNA of the CDR3: TGTGCCAGCAGCCCAGGCCCGGGGGGCGCGAACGAGCAGTACTTC. This sequence encodes CASSPGPGGANEQYF.